The entry below describes one TCR beta chain. These data originate in a study of blood T cell repertoires in COVID-19. Sequencing used immunoSEQ multiplex PCR; TCRdb keeps in-frame clones, though not all of them. The sample lists roughly 26,000 clones, about 71% occurring once. The sequence came from a man aged 60-69 years with active or convalescent COVID-19. The specimen was peripheral blood.

CDR3 protein: CASSLKSGEQYF. CDR3 coding DNA: TGTGCCAGCAGCTTGAAGTCGGGGGAGCAGTACTTC. This chain links TRBV7-9 with TRBJ2-7; D may be TRBD2 (5 bases). The ends were cut back, 3 bases at V and 7 bases at J, with 10 bases in the middle. The CDR3 is 12 residues long. Germline V gene lookup returns CDR1 SEHNR and CDR2 FQNEAQ (reference sequence).